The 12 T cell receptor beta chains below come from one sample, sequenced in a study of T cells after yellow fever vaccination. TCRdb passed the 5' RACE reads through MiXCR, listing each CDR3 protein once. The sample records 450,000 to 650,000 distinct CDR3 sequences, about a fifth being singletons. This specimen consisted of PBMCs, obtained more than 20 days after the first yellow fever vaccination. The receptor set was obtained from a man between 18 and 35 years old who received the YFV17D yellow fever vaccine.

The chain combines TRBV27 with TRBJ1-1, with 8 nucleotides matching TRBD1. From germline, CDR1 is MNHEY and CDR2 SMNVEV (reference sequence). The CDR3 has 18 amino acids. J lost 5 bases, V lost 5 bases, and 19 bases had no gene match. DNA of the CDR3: TGTGCCAGCAGTCCCTATGCCCCCGGACAGGGTTTAGCTACTGAAGCTTTCTTT. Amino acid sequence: CASSPYAPGQGLATEAFF.

The CDR3 DNA follows: TGCGCCAGCAGCTCCGGGCCATATAGCAATCAGCCCCAGCATTTT. It translates to CASSSGPYSNQPQHF. This chain connects TRBV5-1 to TRBJ1-5, with D unresolved. Germline assignment: CDR1 SGHRS and CDR2 YFSETQ. This CDR3 has 15 residues. V was shortened by 3 bases and J by 0 bases, with 10 bases between the two germline ends.

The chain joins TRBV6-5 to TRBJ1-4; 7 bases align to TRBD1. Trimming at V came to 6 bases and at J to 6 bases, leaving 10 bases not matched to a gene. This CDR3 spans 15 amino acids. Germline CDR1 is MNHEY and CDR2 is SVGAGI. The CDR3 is CASSHADRDYEKLFF. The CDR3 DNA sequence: TGTGCCAGCAGCCACGCAGACAGGGACTATGAAAAACTGTTTTTT.

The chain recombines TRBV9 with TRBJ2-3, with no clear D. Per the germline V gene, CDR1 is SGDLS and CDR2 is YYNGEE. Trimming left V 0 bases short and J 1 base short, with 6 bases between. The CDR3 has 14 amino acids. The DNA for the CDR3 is TGTGCCAGCAGCGTAGTAGACCGCACAGATACGCAGTATTTT. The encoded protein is CASSVVDRTDTQYF.

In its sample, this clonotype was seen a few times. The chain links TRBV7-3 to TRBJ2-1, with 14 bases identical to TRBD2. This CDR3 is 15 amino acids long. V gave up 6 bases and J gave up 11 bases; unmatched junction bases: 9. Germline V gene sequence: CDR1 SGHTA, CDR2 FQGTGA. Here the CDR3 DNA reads TGTGCCAGCAGTTTGATCGGGACTAGCGGGGGCCAGCAGTTCTTC. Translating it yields CASSLIGTSGGQQFF.

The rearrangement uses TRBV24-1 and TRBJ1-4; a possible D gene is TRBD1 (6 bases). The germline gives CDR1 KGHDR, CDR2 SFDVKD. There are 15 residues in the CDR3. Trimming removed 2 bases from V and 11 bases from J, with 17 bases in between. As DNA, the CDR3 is TGTGCCACCAGTGATTACTCCCGGGGGCCTCCGAAACTGTTTTTT. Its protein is CATSDYSRGPPKLFF.

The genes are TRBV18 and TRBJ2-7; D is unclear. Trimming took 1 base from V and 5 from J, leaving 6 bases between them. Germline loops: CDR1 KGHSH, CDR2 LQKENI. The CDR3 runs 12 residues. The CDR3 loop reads CASSPQGNEQYV. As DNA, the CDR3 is TGTGCCAGCTCACCACAGGGAAACGAGCAGTACGTC.

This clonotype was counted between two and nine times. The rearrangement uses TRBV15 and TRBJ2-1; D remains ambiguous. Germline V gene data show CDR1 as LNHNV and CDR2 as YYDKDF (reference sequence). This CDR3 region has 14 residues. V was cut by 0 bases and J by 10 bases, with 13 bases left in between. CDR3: CATSRDRWAGEQFF. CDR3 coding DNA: TGTGCCACCAGCAGAGATAGGTGGGCAGGCGAGCAGTTCTTC.

CDR3 protein: CASKGLNTGELFF. The CDR3 DNA follows: TGTGCCAGCAAGGGACTAAACACCGGGGAGCTGTTTTTT. This chain connects TRBV2 to TRBJ2-2, with 7 bases identical to TRBD2. Germline loops: CDR1 SNHLY, CDR2 FYNNEI. V shed 7 bases, J shed 2 bases, and the junction held 1 base outside the gene matches. The CDR3 is 13 residues long. The full variable domain, completed using reference TRBV2 and TRBJ2-2, is EPEVTQTPSHQVTQMGQEVILRCVPISNHLYFYWYRQILGQKVEFLVSFYNNEISEKSEIFDDQFSVERPDGSNFTLKIRSTKLEDSAMYFCASKGLNTGELFFGEGSRLTVL.

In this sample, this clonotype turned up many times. CDR3 bases: TGTGCCAGCAGCTTGGCTATGGTGGGAGGGCAGTTCTTC. Translation: CASSLAMVGGQFF. This chain connects TRBV7-2 to TRBJ2-1; tentative D call: TRBD2 (6 bases). The ends were cut back, 3 bases at V and 12 bases at J, with 15 bases in the middle. The V gene's germline CDR1 is SGHTA and CDR2 FQGNSA. The CDR3 consists of 13 residues.

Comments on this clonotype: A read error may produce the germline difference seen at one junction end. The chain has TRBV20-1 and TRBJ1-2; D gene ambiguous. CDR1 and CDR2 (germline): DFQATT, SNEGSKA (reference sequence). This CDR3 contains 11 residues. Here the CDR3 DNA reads TGCAGTGCTATACCGTCCTATGTCTACACCTTC. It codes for CSAIPSYVYTF.

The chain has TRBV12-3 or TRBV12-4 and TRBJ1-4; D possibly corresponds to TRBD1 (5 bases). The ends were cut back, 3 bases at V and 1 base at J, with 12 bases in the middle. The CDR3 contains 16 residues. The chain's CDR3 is CASSLGGTGTNEKLFF. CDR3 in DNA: TGTGCCAGCAGTTTGGGGGGAACGGGAACTAATGAAAAACTGTTTTTT.